Presented here are 6 T cell receptor beta chains from one specimen sequenced in a study of blood T cell repertoires in COVID-19. The assay was immunoSEQ multiplex PCR, and TCRdb's table has in-frame clones only and misses some. The data contain roughly 46,000 clones, around 86% of them singletons. The source material was peripheral blood. These receptors originate from a man aged 55 to 70 with active COVID-19.

CDR3 loop: CASNTPDREENIQYF. In DNA form, the CDR3 reads TGTGCCAGTAACACACCTGACAGGGAGGAAAACATTCAGTACTTC. The V and J genes are TRBV2 and TRBJ2-4, with D possibly being TRBD1 (7 bases). V was clipped by 9 bases and J by 5 bases, with 20 bases between them. CDR3 size: 15 residues. From germline, CDR1 is SNHLY and CDR2 FYNNEI.

The gene calls are TRBV7-3 and TRBJ1-1; 9 nucleotides agree with TRBD1. This CDR3 has 14 residues. CDR1 is SGHTA and CDR2 is FQGTGA in the germline V gene. With V trimmed by 5 bases and J by 4 bases, 5 bases remained unmatched. Here the CDR3 DNA reads TGTGCCAGCAGCGCCCGGACAGGGGTCACTGAAGCTTTCTTT. Protein product: CASSARTGVTEAFF.

V gene TRBV4-2 combines with J gene TRBJ2-1; 10 positions agree with TRBD2. The CDR3 extends over 16 amino acids. V trimming: 3 bases; J trimming: 6 bases; junction bases outside the gene matches: 8. Germline values: CDR1 LGHNA, CDR2 YNFKEQ. The CDR3 protein is CASSQRGTSEGNEQFF. The CDR3 DNA is TGTGCCAGCAGCCAGAGAGGGACTAGCGAAGGCAATGAGCAGTTCTTC.

This rearrangement joins TRBV2 to TRBJ2-1; D gene unclear. Germline loops: CDR1 SNHLY, CDR2 FYNNEI. Between the trimmed V and J ends, which lost 7 bases and 2 bases, there was a span of 9 bases. The CDR3 covers 13 residues. CDR3 coding DNA: TGTGCCAGCATGGCGGCTCCCTACAATGAGCAGTTCTTC. This codes for CASMAAPYNEQFF.

This clone was recorded a few times. This chain connects TRBV28 to TRBJ1-1, with D possibly matching TRBD1 (6 bases). Trimming cost V 8 bases and J 0 bases, with 10 bases left between them. The CDR3 loop spans 13 amino acids. Germline V lookup: CDR1 MDHEN, CDR2 SYDVKM. This CDR3 reads CASYRALNTEAFF. The CDR3 DNA is TGTGCCAGCTACAGGGCCCTGAACACTGAAGCTTTCTTT.

The genes are TRBV7-3 and TRBJ2-3; a possible D gene is TRBD1 (5 bases). This CDR3 has 16 amino acids. Germline values: CDR1 SGHTA, CDR2 FQGTGA. V lost 4 bases to trimming and J lost 4 bases, with 18 bases between them. CDR3 nucleotides: TGTGCCAGCAGCTCTGCAGGGTTTGGGGCGGCAGATACGCAGTATTTT. Translating gives CASSSAGFGAADTQYF.